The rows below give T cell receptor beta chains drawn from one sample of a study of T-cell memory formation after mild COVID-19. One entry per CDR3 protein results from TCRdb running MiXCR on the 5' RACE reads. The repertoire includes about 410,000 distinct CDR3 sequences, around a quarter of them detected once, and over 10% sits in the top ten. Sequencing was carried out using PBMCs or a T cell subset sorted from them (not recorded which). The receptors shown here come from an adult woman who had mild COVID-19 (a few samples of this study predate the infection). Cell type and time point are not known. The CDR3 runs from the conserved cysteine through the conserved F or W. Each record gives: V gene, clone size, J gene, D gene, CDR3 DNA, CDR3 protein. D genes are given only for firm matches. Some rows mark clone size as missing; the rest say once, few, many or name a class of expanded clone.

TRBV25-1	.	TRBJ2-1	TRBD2	TGTGCCAGCAGTGCGCACGTCGGGACTAGCGGGGGGCCTGAGCAGTTCTTC	CASSAHVGTSGGPEQFF
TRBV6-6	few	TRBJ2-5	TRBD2	TGTGCCAGCAGTTATTGGGGAGGGGCGGACCAAGAGACCCAGTACTTC	CASSYWGGADQETQYF
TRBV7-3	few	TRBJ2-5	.	TGTGCCAGCAGCCTTCCATGGCGACTTACGGCCCAGTACTTC	CASSLPWRLTAQYF
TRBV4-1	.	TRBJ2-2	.	TGCGCCAGCAGCCAAGATGGCGGAGGGTACACCGGGGAGCTGTTTTTT	CASSQDGGGYTGELFF
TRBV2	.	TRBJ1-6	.	TGTGCCAGCAAAGACAGGAGCTCCTATAATTCACCCCTCCACTTT	CASKDRSSYNSPLHF
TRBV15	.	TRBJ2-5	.	TGTGCCACCAGCAGAGCCTTCCGGGAGACCCAGTACTTC	CATSRAFRETQYF
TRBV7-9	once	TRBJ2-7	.	TGTGCCAGCAGCTTAGCGTCGACAGAGCAGTACTTC	CASSLASTEQYF
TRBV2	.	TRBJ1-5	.	TGTGCCAGCAGGGGGGACGGGCCCCAGCATTTT	CASRGDGPQHF
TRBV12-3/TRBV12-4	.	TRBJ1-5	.	TGTGCCAGCAGTTTAGAGGGAACGAGGCCCCAGCATTTT	CASSLEGTRPQHF
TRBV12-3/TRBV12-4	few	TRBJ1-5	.	TGTGCCAGCAGAGGAGGTGGCGATCAGCCCCAGCATTTT	CASRGGGDQPQHF
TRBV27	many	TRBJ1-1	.	TGTGCCAGCAGTTTATATGAAAGGACTGAAGCTTTCTTT	CASSLYERTEAFF
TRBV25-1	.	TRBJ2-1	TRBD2	TGTGCCAGCAGCCGGACAGGTGGCAGCGGGAGGAGCTCCTACAATGAGCAGTTCTTC	CASSRTGGSGRSSYNEQFF
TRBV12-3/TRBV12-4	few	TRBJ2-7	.	TGTGCCAGCAGTTTATTCGGTTCCGGCTCCTACGAGCAGTACTTC	CASSLFGSGSYEQYF
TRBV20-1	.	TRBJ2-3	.	TGCAGTGCTAGAAGGGATCACACAGATACGCAGTATTTT	CSARRDHTDTQYF
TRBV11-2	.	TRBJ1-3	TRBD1	TGTGCCAGCCGACAGGGAGGTTCTGGAAACACCATATATTTT	CASRQGGSGNTIYF
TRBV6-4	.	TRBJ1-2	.	TGTGCCAGCAGTCCAGAGGGGCTCGGGGGCTACACCTTC	CASSPEGLGGYTF
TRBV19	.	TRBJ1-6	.	TGTGCCAGTAGTACGTCGGGGAACTATAATTCACCCCTCCACTTT	CASSTSGNYNSPLHF
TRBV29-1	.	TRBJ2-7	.	TGCAGCGTTCAGGGACCCCTCTCCTACGAGCAGTACTTC	CSVQGPLSYEQYF
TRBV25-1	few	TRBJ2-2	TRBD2	TGTGCCAGCGCCCGACTAGCGGGAGCGGCCGGGGAGCTGTTTTTT	CASARLAGAAGELFF
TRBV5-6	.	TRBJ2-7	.	TGTGCCAGCGGGAGTCTCGGCGAGCAGTACTTC	CASGSLGEQYF
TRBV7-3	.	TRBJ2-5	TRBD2	TGTGCCAGCAGCTTACATTCGGGACTAGCGGTGCAAGAGACCCAGTACTTC	CASSLHSGLAVQETQYF
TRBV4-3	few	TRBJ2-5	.	TGCACCCCGTCAAGGGCGGGGCACCAAGAGACCCAGTACTTC	CTPSRAGHQETQYF
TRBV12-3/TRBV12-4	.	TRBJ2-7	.	TGTGCCAGCAGCTATGGGTTAGTGAACGAGCAGTACTTC	CASSYGLVNEQYF
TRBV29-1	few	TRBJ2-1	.	TGCAGCGTTGAAGTTCTTAATGGGAATGAGCAGTTCTTC	CSVEVLNGNEQFF
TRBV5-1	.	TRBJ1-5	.	TGCGCCAGCAGCCAAGAAGGGGACCCCAATCAGCCCCAGCATTTT	CASSQEGDPNQPQHF
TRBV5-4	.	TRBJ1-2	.	TGTGCCAGCAGCTCAGTGCTCTATGGCTACACCTTC	CASSSVLYGYTF
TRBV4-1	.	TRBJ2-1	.	TGCGCCAGCAGCCAAGAGGGCAGCTCCTACAATGAGCAGTTCTTC	CASSQEGSSYNEQFF
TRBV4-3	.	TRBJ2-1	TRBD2	TGCGCCAGCAGCCGCGGGACTACATCATACAATGAGCAGTTCTTC	CASSRGTTSYNEQFF
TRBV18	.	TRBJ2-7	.	TGTGCCAGCTCGGGAACCGGGACCGGAACCTACGAGCAGTACTTC	CASSGTGTGTYEQYF
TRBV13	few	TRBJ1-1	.	TGTGCCAGCAGCCCCATGAACCAGGGTTTGCGGACTGAAGCTTTCTTT	CASSPMNQGLRTEAFF
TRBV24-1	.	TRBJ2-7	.	TGTGCCACCAGTGGCGGAGCCACCTACGAGCAGTACTTC	CATSGGATYEQYF
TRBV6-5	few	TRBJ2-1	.	TGTGCCAGCAGTTACAGGGACGTGAATGAGCAGTTCTTC	CASSYRDVNEQFF